A single sample gave rise to the 15 T cell receptor beta chains below, sequenced in a study of blood T cells in healthy people across ages (dated by TCRdb to the mid-2010s). The receptor library was made with 5' RACE. The sample was run on an Illumina HiSeq 2500. A second roughly 6 to 12 cycle PCR used a sample-barcoded 5' primer and a J-beta primer mix. Using fastp trimming at Q25 and MiXCR clonotype assembly, TCRdb reanalyzed the public sequencing data and kept in-frame beta chains. For every CDR3 protein sequence, its rows merge into one entry that carries the most common genes and DNA. This sample is represented by about 1,000,000 distinct CDR3 sequences; under 55% of them were singletons. Together, the top ten hold about 20% of the sample. The sequencing input was blood. The receptors shown here come from a woman aged 60 to 75 in good health.

This clonotype has just a few counts. The CDR3 reads CANPLVSRREDRGNQPQHF. CDR3 sequence (DNA): TGCGCCAACCCTCTGGTATCCCGGCGGGAGGACCGTGGCAATCAGCCCCAGCATTTT. V is TRBV10-1 and J is TRBJ1-5; D is undetermined. V was trimmed by 10 bases and J by 2 bases, leaving 30 bases between them. CDR1 is WNHNN and CDR2 is SYGVQD in the germline V gene (reference sequence). The CDR3 consists of 19 residues.

In this sample, this clonotype turned up many times. The gene calls are TRBV5-1 and TRBJ2-7, with 15 bases matching TRBD2. Germline V lookup: CDR1 SGHRS, CDR2 YFSETQ. Losses at the gene ends were 3 bases for V and 3 bases for J; bases not matched to a gene: 7. The CDR3 contains 17 residues. The CDR3 spells CASSYGLAGGPLYEQYF. The CDR3 bases are TGCGCCAGCAGCTATGGACTAGCGGGAGGGCCGCTCTACGAGCAGTACTTC.

This clonotype was recorded many times. The gene calls are TRBV20-1 and TRBJ2-4, with D hard to call. Trimming pared 3 bases from V and 4 bases from J, leaving 19 bases between. Per the germline V gene, CDR1 is DFQATT and CDR2 is SNEGSKA (reference sequence). CDR3 length: 16 residues. In DNA form, the CDR3 reads TGCAGTGCTAGTCCACCATTGGGTTCCAGTAAAAACATTCAGTACTTC. This sequence encodes CSASPPLGSSKNIQYF.

This rearrangement joins TRBV7-9 to TRBJ2-5; 9 bases map to TRBD1. The junction had 6 bases not matched to a gene; V was cut back by 5 bases and J by 2 bases. The CDR3 loop spans 15 amino acids. Per germline, CDR1 SEHNR and CDR2 FQNEAQ (reference sequence). The CDR3 loop reads CASSPRDRAQETQYF. The CDR3 DNA is TGTGCCAGCAGCCCAAGGGACAGGGCACAAGAGACCCAGTACTTC.

This sequence joins TRBV2 and TRBJ2-2, with D possibly matching TRBD1 (6 bases). V was trimmed by 1 base and J by 7 bases, leaving 10 bases between them. Germline-derived CDR1 and CDR2 are SNHLY and FYNNEI. The CDR3 loop spans 14 amino acids. The CDR3 DNA sequence: TGTGCCAGCAGTGAAGAAACAGGGTTCGGGGAGCTGTTTTTT. Translating gives CASSEETGFGELFF.

The chain links TRBV15 to TRBJ1-2; D is perhaps TRBD1 (6 bases). Germline CDR1 LNHNV, CDR2 YYDKDF (reference sequence). The CDR3 has 12 amino acids. Trimming took off 5 bases at V and 8 bases at J, with 12 bases between the two ends. The CDR3 bases are TGTGCCACCAGCGTGGGACATGTGGGCTACACCTTC. Translation gives CATSVGHVGYTF.

The chain employs TRBV28 and TRBJ2-1; 8 nucleotides agree with TRBD2. Germline V gives CDR1 MDHEN, CDR2 SYDVKM. Germline trimming cut 6 bases from V and 0 bases from J; bases unmatched to any gene: 13. The CDR3 is 18 amino acids. The CDR3 here is CASSPPGREDSSYNEQFF. The CDR3 nucleotides read TGTGCCAGCAGCCCTCCCGGGCGGGAGGACAGCTCCTACAATGAGCAGTTCTTC.

The genes are TRBV6-5 and TRBJ1-2; 7 positions agree with TRBD1. CDR1 MNHEY and CDR2 SVGAGI come from the germline V gene. The ends lost 6 bases at V and 2 bases at J; junction bases unmatched: 12. This CDR3 region has 16 residues. CDR3: CASSPDRAWANYGYTF. The CDR3 nucleotides are TGTGCCAGCAGCCCTGACAGGGCCTGGGCCAACTATGGCTACACCTTC.

This rearrangement joins TRBV4-1 to TRBJ2-5; D remains unclear. CDR3 size: 15 residues. CDR1 is MGHRA, CDR2 YSYEKL, per germline. Trimming left V 1 base short and J 4 bases short, with 13 bases between. This CDR3 is CASSQVRSRLETQYF. Here the CDR3 DNA reads TGCGCCAGCAGCCAAGTTAGGTCCAGGCTAGAGACCCAGTACTTC.

This clonotype has just a few counts. This sequence joins TRBV6-6 and TRBJ1-2, with 7 bases that match TRBD1. CDR3 length: 17 amino acids. CDR1 is MNHNY and CDR2 is SVGAGI in the germline V gene (reference sequence). Trimming cost V 6 bases and J 0 bases; bases outside gene matches: 13. The CDR3 nucleotides read TGTGCCAGCAGCGAGGCAAGACAGGGCCCAGCTAACTATGGCTACACCTTC. Translated: CASSEARQGPANYGYTF.

V is TRBV12-3 or TRBV12-4 and J is TRBJ1-2; TRBD1 is a possible D gene (5 bases). The CDR3 runs 13 residues. V was shortened by 5 bases and J by 8 bases, with 15 bases between the two germline ends. The CDR3 sequence: CASSPDSPYGYTF. CDR3 bases: TGTGCCAGCAGTCCTGACAGTCCCTACGGCTACACCTTC.

A word on this clonotype: With a much larger clone just one base away, this may be a read error. The V call is TRBV12-3 or TRBV12-4, the J call TRBJ2-5; a weak D match, TRBD2 (5 bases). CDR3 size: 14 residues. V was clipped by 5 bases and J by 1 base, with 11 bases between them. The CDR3 nucleotides read TGTGCCAGCAGTGTTCTGAGGGTCCAAGAGACCCAGTACTTC. Its protein product is CASSVLRVQETQYF.

The chain recombines TRBV4-2 with TRBJ1-2; 7 nucleotides line up with TRBD1. The CDR3 is 13 amino acids. Looked up from germline, CDR1 is LGHNA and CDR2 is YNFKEQ. V was pared by 3 bases and J by 7 bases, with 5 bases of the junction left unmatched. The CDR3 here is CASSHLQGPGYTF. The CDR3 DNA reads TGTGCCAGCAGCCATTTACAGGGGCCTGGCTACACCTTC.

The chain employs TRBV11-2 and TRBJ2-1, with 8 bases aligning to TRBD2. The J call may be mistaken, given a closer DNA end match to TRBJ2-7. CDR3 length: 13 amino acids. CDR1 is SGHAT and CDR2 is FQNNGV in the germline V gene. The CDR3 region is CASAGGTYNEQYF. The CDR3 bases are TGTGCCTCCGCGGGGGGAACCTACAATGAGCAGTACTTC.

The chain carries TRBV20-1 and TRBJ1-1; D call uncertain. Looked up from germline, CDR1 is DFQATT and CDR2 is SNEGSKA (reference sequence). V gave up 2 bases and J gave up 0 bases, with 7 bases separating them. This CDR3 is 13 amino acids long. As DNA, the CDR3 is TGCAGTGCTAGAAGGGCCATGAACACTGAAGCTTTCTTT. Its protein is CSARRAMNTEAFF.